These 10 T cell receptor beta chains originate from one sample sequenced in a study of response to subunit inactivated influenza vaccine. Via MiXCR, TCRdb re-called the RT-PCR reads, giving one row per CDR3 protein. The table has about 520,000 distinct CDR3 sequences, less than 7.5% seen once. This specimen consisted of PBMCs from blood, obtained around 25 months after vaccination. Receptors were obtained from a man between 50 and 69 years old who received an inactivated influenza vaccine.

This clonotype was seen only a few times. This sequence joins TRBV10-3 and TRBJ2-7; weak D call: TRBD1 (7 bases). Trimming removed 0 bases at V and 5 bases at J, with 14 bases between. In germline, CDR1 is ENHRY, CDR2 SYGVKD. The CDR3 spans 15 residues. The CDR3 DNA sequence: TGTGCCATCAGTGAGTCCCCAGGGGGGCAGGACGAGCAGTACTTC. This sequence encodes CAISESPGGQDEQYF.

V usage is TRBV6-1 and J usage is TRBJ1-1; 8 bases line up with TRBD1. J was trimmed by 5 bases and V by 5 bases; bases with no gene match: 10. The CDR3 contains 15 residues. Per the germline V gene, CDR1 is MNHNS and CDR2 is SASEGT. The CDR3 DNA reads TGTGCCAGCAGTAAGGACAGGGTATCGTGGACTGAAGCTTTCTTT. Protein sequence: CASSKDRVSWTEAFF.

A few counts support this clonotype. The rearrangement links TRBV20-1 to TRBJ2-5; D remains ambiguous. Germline-derived CDR1 and CDR2 are DFQATT and SNEGSKA (reference sequence). The CDR3 runs to 15 residues. Trimming stripped 5 bases from V and 2 bases from J, with 18 bases between. The CDR3 spells CSASPPEFPQETQYF. The CDR3 nucleotides read TGCAGTGCTTCTCCTCCCGAATTTCCGCAAGAGACCCAGTACTTC.

This clonotype was found a few times. J is TRBJ2-2 and V is TRBV3-1; 9 nucleotides line up with TRBD1. The germline V gene has CDR1 LGHDT and CDR2 YNNKEL (reference sequence). The CDR3 runs 16 residues. With V trimmed by 1 base and J by 5 bases, 5 bases remained unmatched. This CDR3 is CASSQGRTGVTGELFF. CDR3 in DNA: TGTGCCAGCAGCCAAGGAAGGACAGGGGTTACCGGGGAGCTGTTTTTT.

J is TRBJ2-5 and V is TRBV7-2, with D tentatively TRBD2 (5 bases). The germline V gene has CDR1 SGHTA and CDR2 FQGNSA. The V and J ends lost 1 base and 1 base respectively, with 13 bases between them. CDR3 length equals 16 residues. CDR3 loop: CASSLGVGRIQETQYF. CDR3 bases: TGTGCCAGCAGCTTAGGTGTTGGGAGAATCCAAGAGACCCAGTACTTC. The full variable domain, in which reference TRBV7-2 and TRBJ2-5 provide the parts outside the CDR3, is GAGVSQSPSNKVTEKGKDVELRCDPISGHTALYWYRQSLGQGLEFLIYFQGNSAPDKSGLPSDRFSAERTGGSVSTLTIQRTQQEDSAVYLCASSLGVGRIQETQYFGPGTRLLVL.

This clonotype appeared many times. V and J are TRBV5-1 and TRBJ2-1; D not certain. V was pared by 5 bases and J by 2 bases, with 11 bases between. Looked up from germline, CDR1 is SGHRS and CDR2 is YFSETQ. The CDR3 length is 14 residues. Here the CDR3 DNA reads TGCGCCAGCAGGTCGGCACTCACCTACAATGAGCAGTTCTTC. Translating gives CASRSALTYNEQFF.

This clonotype was recorded at least ten times. The chain uses TRBV18 and TRBJ2-3; 13 bases agree with TRBD2. V trimming: 1 base; J trimming: 2 bases; junction bases outside the gene matches: 12. The CDR3 runs to 20 residues. Germline V lookup: CDR1 KGHSH, CDR2 LQKENI. The CDR3 DNA sequence: TGTGCCAGCTCACCACGAAGGGGGACTAGCGGGGACCGACACACAGATACGCAGTATTTT. It codes for CASSPRRGTSGDRHTDTQYF.

V usage is TRBV3-1 and J usage is TRBJ1-1; D is perhaps TRBD1 (5 bases). This CDR3 has 16 residues. The V end was cut by 4 bases, the J end by 2 bases, with 17 bases between. Germline assignment: CDR1 LGHDT and CDR2 YNNKEL (reference sequence). DNA of the CDR3: TGTGCCAGCAGCCTTGTCGGACAAACAGCAAACACTGAAGCTTTCTTT. Its protein is CASSLVGQTANTEAFF.

The J gene is TRBJ1-5, the V gene TRBV6-1; D remains unclear. Trimming removed 2 bases from V and 0 bases from J, with 11 bases in between. This CDR3 comprises 16 residues. CDR1 is MNHNS, CDR2 SASEGT, per germline. CDR3 bases: TGTGCCAGCAGTGAAATGGGCAGTTATAGCAATCAGCCCCAGCATTTT. Protein: CASSEMGSYSNQPQHF.

This chain joins TRBV20-1 and TRBJ2-1; D remains ambiguous. V was clipped by 0 bases and J by 0 bases, with 9 bases between them. The CDR3 is 15 residues long. Germline values: CDR1 DFQATT, CDR2 SNEGSKA (reference sequence). CDR3: CSAREMVRSYNEQFF. The CDR3 nucleotides read TGCAGTGCTAGAGAAATGGTCCGCTCCTACAATGAGCAGTTCTTC.